Detailed here is one T cell receptor (beta chain). The data were obtained in a study of OX40 agonist ivuxolimab in advanced cancers. Study-wide context: It was ivuxolimab, an agonistic anti-OX40 (CD134) antibody, that patients were treated with. With a range of roughly 20 to 80, age averaged approximately 60 years, and more than 75% were male.

The CDR3 covers 15 residues. From germline, CDR1 is SGHTA and CDR2 FQGNSA. The germline V and J ends were trimmed by 2 bases and 1 base, with 6 bases remaining between them. The data were produced by immunoSEQ multiplex PCR, yet TCRdb's version contains in-frame clones alone and is incomplete. The data hold about 110,000 clones, with 75% to 95% observed a single time. On cycle 4 day 1 and cycle 7 day 1, as well as at baseline, blood was sampled. The chain uses TRBV7-2 and TRBJ2-6; D is ambiguous. This clonotype was obtained from an adult with an advanced solid tumor such as melanoma, head and neck, liver or kidney cancer. Specimen: CD4+ or CD8+ T cells sorted from blood, collected in a trial of the OX40 agonist ivuxolimab. The CDR3 here is CASSLTLSGANVLTF. CDR3 nucleotide sequence: TGTGCCAGCAGCTTAACGTTGTCTGGGGCCAACGTCCTGACTTTC. Full variable domain (missing parts from reference TRBV7-2 and TRBJ2-6): GAGVSQSPSNKVTEKGKDVELRCDPISGHTALYWYRQSLGQGLEFLIYFQGNSAPDKSGLPSDRFSAERTGGSVSTLTIQRTQQEDSAVYLCASSLTLSGANVLTFGAGSRLTVL.